Shown below are 14 T cell receptor beta chains from a single sample sequenced in a study of regulatory T cells in long-lasting Graves disease. Arm-PCR of CDR3 regions and iRepertoire HTBI primers were the basis on which TCR beta libraries were built. TCRdb re-derived calls from the multiplex PCR reads in MiXCR, one entry per CDR3 protein. The sample includes some 410,000 distinct CDR3 sequences, 15% to 20% of them seen just once. Time point meaning: newly diagnosed GD, antithyroid drugs for less than 3 months. Isolated PBMC RNA provided the starting material for the TCR library. This same sample was also part of a study on T cells in Graves' hyperthyroidism and ophthalmopathy.

Here the sequenced sample was peripheral blood mononuclear cells (PBMCs), taken at new diagnosis, from a patient treated with antithyroid drugs. The source of these receptors is a woman aged 30 to 39 with Graves disease.

This clonotype turned up a few times. CDR3 sequence reads: CSAKGPIDEQYF. The CDR3 DNA sequence: TGCAGTGCTAAGGGGCCCATCGACGAGCAGTACTTC. This chain links TRBV20-1 with TRBJ2-7; D may be TRBD1 (5 bases). The V end was cut by 4 bases, the J end by 5 bases, with 12 bases between. The CDR3 sequence is 12 residues long. The germline CDR1 and CDR2 sequences are DFQATT and SNEGSKA (reference sequence).

Turning to this clonotype: A much bigger clone sits one base away, suggesting this may be a read error. V usage is TRBV4-1 and J usage is TRBJ2-1; 9 bases fit TRBD1. Unmatched junction bases numbered 11, after V lost 1 base and J lost 10 bases. The CDR3 length is 16 residues. CDR1 and CDR2 from the germline V gene are MGHRA and YSYEKL. CDR3 residues: CASSQVPTGQGREQFF. The CDR3 region has the DNA TGCGCCAGCAGCCAAGTACCAACGGGACAGGGAAGGGAGCAGTTCTTC.

This clonotype was detected many times. In DNA, the CDR3 is TGTGCCTGGAGAAATGGGGATAAAGCCTACGAGCAGTACTTC. It specifies CAWRNGDKAYEQYF. The chain carries TRBV30 and TRBJ2-7, with D uncertain. This CDR3 contains 14 residues. V lost 3 bases to trimming and J lost 2 bases, with 14 bases between them. The germline V gene has CDR1 GTSNPN and CDR2 SVGIG (reference sequence).

This clonotype was counted many times. V is TRBV6-5 and J is TRBJ1-1, with D uncertain. The CDR3 runs 16 residues. V lost 3 bases to trimming and J lost 1 base, with 15 bases between them. In germline, CDR1 is MNHEY, CDR2 SVGAGI. The CDR3 DNA reads TGTGCCAGCAGTTATCTTAGAAGCCAGAAGAACACTGAAGCTTTCTTT. This gives the protein CASSYLRSQKNTEAFF.

This clonotype has at least ten counts. The genes are TRBV12-3 or TRBV12-4 and TRBJ2-5, with TRBD2 identical over 14 bases. Losses at the gene ends were 5 bases for V and 5 bases for J; bases not matched to a gene: 10. This CDR3 region has 17 residues. The CDR3 DNA reads TGTGCCAGCAGTCGGGGGACTAGCGGGAGAGGGCAGGAGACCCAGTACTTC. This encodes CASSRGTSGRGQETQYF.

Notes on this clonotype: A much larger clone is a single base away; this may be a read error. The chain recombines TRBV12-3 or TRBV12-4 with TRBJ2-3; D remains unclear. The CDR3 extends over 16 amino acids. CDR3 nucleotides: TGTGTCAGCCTCCCTGCGGCGGTAACTAGCACAGATACGCAGTATTTT. Its translation is CVSLPAAVTSTDTQYF.

This clonotype was detected ten times or more. The rearrangement links TRBV5-6 to TRBJ2-2, with D perhaps matching TRBD1 (5 bases). V was trimmed by 0 bases and J by 2 bases, leaving 8 bases between them. The germline V gene has CDR1 SGHDT and CDR2 YYEEEE. The CDR3 runs to 15 residues. CDR3 in DNA: TGTGCCAGCAGCTTGGCCAGGGATAACACCGGGGAGCTGTTTTTT. Amino acid sequence: CASSLARDNTGELFF. Using reference TRBV5-6 and TRBJ2-2 for the parts outside the CDR3, the full variable domain is DAGVTQSPTHLIKTRGQQVTLRCSPKSGHDTVSWYQQALGQGPQFIFQYYEEEERQRGNFPDRFSGHQFPNYSSELNVNALLLGDSALYLCASSLARDNTGELFFGEGSRLTVL.

This clonotype has a count of ten or more. The chain uses TRBV11-2 and TRBJ2-7; weak D call: TRBD1 (5 bases). Germline CDR1 reads SGHAT; CDR2 reads FQNNGV. There are 11 residues in the CDR3. The V and J ends lost 8 bases and 6 bases respectively, with 11 bases between them. This chain's CDR3 is CASGAVSEQYF. The CDR3 DNA is TGTGCCAGCGGGGCGGTCAGCGAGCAGTACTTC.

This clonotype was seen more than once but under ten times. The chain couples TRBV19 to TRBJ1-5; maybe TRBD1 (5 bases). Deletions cut 3 bases from V and 7 bases from J, with 13 bases between. Looked up from germline, CDR1 is LNHDA and CDR2 is SQIVND (reference sequence). The CDR3 runs to 14 residues. CDR3 amino acids: CASSMGGRDQPQHF. The CDR3 bases are TGTGCCAGTAGTATGGGAGGGAGGGACCAGCCCCAGCATTTT.

About this clonotype itself: With only one base between it and a far larger clone, this is likely a read error. CDR3 region: CAISYSAQGGTEAFF. As DNA, the CDR3 is TGTGCCATCAGTTACTCAGCGCAGGGGGGAACTGAAGCTTTCTTT. V is TRBV10-3 and J is TRBJ1-1, with 7 bases lining up with TRBD1. V lost 5 bases to trimming and J lost 5 bases; unmatched junction nucleotides: 11. This CDR3 has 15 residues. CDR1 and CDR2 from the germline V gene are ENHRY and SYGVKD.

This clonotype was seen ten or more times. This sequence joins TRBV6-2 or TRBV6-3 and TRBJ2-3; no reliable D call. Germline-derived CDR1 and CDR2 are MNHEY and SVGEGT. The CDR3 spans 16 residues. The V gene lost 4 bases and the J gene lost 3 bases, with 17 bases spanning the gap. The CDR3 bases are TGTGCCAGCAGTTCGAATATAATCCCTTCGACAGATACGCAGTATTTT. This translates into CASSSNIIPSTDTQYF.

This clonotype was seen many times. V and J are TRBV3-1 and TRBJ2-3; 14 positions match TRBD2. The germline CDR1 and CDR2 sequences are LGHDT and YNNKEL (reference sequence). The CDR3 spans 15 residues. J lost 6 bases, V lost 9 bases, and 8 bases had no gene match. Here the CDR3 reads CASSGGTSGSDTQYF. CDR3 DNA sequence: TGTGCCAGTTCGGGGGGGACTAGCGGGAGTGATACGCAGTATTTT.

Points on this clonotype: Being one base from a much bigger clone, this may be a read error. The chain carries TRBV11-2 and TRBJ2-1, with unresolved D. Looked up from germline, CDR1 is SGHAT and CDR2 is FQNNGV. The CDR3 loop spans 12 amino acids. The CDR3 DNA follows: TGTGCCGGCAGCGTGTATGCAAATGAGCAGTTCTTC. This gives the protein CAGSVYANEQFF.

About this clonotype itself: A much more abundant neighbour one base away suggests this may be a read error. The chain has TRBV13 and TRBJ2-1; D possibly corresponds to TRBD2 (5 bases). This CDR3 has 16 residues. Germline V gives CDR1 PRHDT, CDR2 FYEKMQ (reference sequence). The CDR3 loop is CASRPTSPGSYNEHFF. As DNA, the CDR3 is TGTGCCAGCAGACCCACTAGTCCTGGCTCCTACAATGAGCATTTCTTC.